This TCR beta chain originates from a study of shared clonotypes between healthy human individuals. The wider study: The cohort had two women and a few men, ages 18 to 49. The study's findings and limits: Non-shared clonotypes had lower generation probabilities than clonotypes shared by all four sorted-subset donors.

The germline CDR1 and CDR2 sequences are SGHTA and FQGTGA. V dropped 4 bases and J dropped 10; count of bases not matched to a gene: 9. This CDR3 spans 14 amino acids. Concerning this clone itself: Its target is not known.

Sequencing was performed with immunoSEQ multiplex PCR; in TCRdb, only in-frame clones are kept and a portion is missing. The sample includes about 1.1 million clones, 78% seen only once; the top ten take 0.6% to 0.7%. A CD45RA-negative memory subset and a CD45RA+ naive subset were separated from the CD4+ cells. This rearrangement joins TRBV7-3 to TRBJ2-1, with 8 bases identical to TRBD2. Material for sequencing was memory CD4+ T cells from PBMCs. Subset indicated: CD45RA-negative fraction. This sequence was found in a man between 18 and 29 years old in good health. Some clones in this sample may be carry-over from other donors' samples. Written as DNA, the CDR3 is TGTGCCAGCAGCTCGATGGAGACTAGCGCAGAGCAGTTCTTC. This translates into CASSSMETSAEQFF.